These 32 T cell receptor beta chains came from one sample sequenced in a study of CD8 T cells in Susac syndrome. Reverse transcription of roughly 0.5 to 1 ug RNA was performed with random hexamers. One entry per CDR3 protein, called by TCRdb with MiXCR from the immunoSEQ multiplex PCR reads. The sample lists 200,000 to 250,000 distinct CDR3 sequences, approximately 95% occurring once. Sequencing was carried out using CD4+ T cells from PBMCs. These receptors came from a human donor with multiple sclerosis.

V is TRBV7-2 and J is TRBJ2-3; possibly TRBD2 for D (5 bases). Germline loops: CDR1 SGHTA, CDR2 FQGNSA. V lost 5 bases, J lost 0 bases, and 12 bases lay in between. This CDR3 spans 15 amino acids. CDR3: CASSPTSRSTDTQYF. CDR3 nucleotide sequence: TGTGCCAGCAGCCCAACTAGTAGGAGCACAGATACGCAGTATTTT.

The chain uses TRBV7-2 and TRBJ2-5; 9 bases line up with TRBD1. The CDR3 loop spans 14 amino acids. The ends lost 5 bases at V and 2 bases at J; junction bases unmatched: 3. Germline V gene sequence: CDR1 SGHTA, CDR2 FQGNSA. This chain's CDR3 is CASSPDRGQETQYF. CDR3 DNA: TGTGCCAGCAGCCCGGACAGGGGTCAAGAGACCCAGTACTTC. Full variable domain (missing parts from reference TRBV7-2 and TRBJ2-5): GAGVSQSPSNKVTEKGKDVELRCDPISGHTALYWYRQSLGQGLEFLIYFQGNSAPDKSGLPSDRFSAERTGGSVSTLTIQRTQQEDSAVYLCASSPDRGQETQYFGPGTRLLVL.

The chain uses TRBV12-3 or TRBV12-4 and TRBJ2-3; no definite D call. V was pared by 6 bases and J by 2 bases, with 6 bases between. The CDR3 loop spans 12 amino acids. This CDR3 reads CASSPDTDTQYF. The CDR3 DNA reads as TGTGCCAGCAGCCCCGACACAGATACGCAGTATTTT.

CDR3 DNA: TGTGCCTGGAGTGTCGGGGCAGGGTCCTACGAGCAGTACTTC. This encodes CAWSVGAGSYEQYF. The chain combines TRBV30 with TRBJ2-7; D could derive from TRBD1 or TRBD2 (5 bases each). CDR3 length: 14 amino acids. V was pared by 0 bases and J by 1 base, with 10 bases between. Germline lookup yields CDR1 GTSNPN and CDR2 SVGIG (reference sequence).

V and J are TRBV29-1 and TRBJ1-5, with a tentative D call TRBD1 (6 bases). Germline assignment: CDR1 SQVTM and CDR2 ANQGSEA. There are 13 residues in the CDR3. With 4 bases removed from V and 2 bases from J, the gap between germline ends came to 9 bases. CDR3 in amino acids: CSVASGGNQPQHF. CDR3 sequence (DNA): TGCAGCGTTGCGTCAGGGGGCAATCAGCCCCAGCATTTT.

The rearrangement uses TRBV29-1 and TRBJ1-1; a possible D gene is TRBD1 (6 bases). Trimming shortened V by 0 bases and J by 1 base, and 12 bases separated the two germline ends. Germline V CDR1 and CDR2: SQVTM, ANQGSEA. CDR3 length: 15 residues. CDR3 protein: CSVEDIGGANTEAFF. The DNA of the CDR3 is TGCAGCGTTGAAGATATTGGGGGGGCGAACACTGAAGCTTTCTTT. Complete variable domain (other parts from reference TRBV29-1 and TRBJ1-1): SAVISQKPSRDICQRGTSLTIQCQVDSQVTMMFWYRQQPGQSLTLIATANQGSEATYESGFVIDKFPISRPNLTFSTLTVSNMSPEDSSIYLCSVEDIGGANTEAFFGQGTRLTVV.

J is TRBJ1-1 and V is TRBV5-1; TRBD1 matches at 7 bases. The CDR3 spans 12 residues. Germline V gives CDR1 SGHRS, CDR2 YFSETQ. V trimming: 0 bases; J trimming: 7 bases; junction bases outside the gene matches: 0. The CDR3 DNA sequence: TGCGCCAGCAGCTTGGACAGGGGTGAAGCTTTCTTT. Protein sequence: CASSLDRGEAFF.

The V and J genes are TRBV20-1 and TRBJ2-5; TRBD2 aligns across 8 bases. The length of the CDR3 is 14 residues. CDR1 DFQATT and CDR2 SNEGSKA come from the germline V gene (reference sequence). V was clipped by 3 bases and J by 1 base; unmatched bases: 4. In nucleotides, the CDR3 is TGCAGTGCTAGCGGCGGGGGGTCCCAAGAGACCCAGTACTTC. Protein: CSASGGGSQETQYF.

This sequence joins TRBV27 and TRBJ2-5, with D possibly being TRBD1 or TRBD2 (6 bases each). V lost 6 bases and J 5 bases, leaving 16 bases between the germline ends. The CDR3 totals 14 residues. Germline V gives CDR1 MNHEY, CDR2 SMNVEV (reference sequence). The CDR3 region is CASRFTGTGETQYF. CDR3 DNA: TGTGCCAGCAGATTCACAGGGACTGGGGAGACCCAGTACTTC.

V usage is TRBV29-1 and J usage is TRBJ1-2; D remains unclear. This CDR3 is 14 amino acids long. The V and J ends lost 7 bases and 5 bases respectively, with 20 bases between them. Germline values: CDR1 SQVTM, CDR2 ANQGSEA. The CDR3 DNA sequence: TGCAGCGCACTCGTGGGGTCTCCCGGGTATGGCTACACCTTC. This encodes CSALVGSPGYGYTF. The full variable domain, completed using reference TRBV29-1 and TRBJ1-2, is SAVISQKPSRDICQRGTSLTIQCQVDSQVTMMFWYRQQPGQSLTLIATANQGSEATYESGFVIDKFPISRPNLTFSTLTVSNMSPEDSSIYLCSALVGSPGYGYTFGSGTRLTVV.

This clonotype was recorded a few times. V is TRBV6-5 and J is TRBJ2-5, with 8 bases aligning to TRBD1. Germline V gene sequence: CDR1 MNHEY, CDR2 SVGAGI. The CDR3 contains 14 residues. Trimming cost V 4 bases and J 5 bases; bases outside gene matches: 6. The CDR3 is CASSSPTGVETQYF. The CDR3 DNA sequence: TGTGCCAGCAGTTCCCCGACAGGGGTGGAGACCCAGTACTTC.

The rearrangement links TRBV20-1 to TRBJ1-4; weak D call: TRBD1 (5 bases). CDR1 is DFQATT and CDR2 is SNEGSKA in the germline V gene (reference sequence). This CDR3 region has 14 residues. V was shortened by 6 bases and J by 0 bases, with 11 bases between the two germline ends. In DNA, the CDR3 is TGCAGTGCCATATCCAGGGCAACTAATGAAAAACTGTTTTTT. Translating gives CSAISRATNEKLFF.

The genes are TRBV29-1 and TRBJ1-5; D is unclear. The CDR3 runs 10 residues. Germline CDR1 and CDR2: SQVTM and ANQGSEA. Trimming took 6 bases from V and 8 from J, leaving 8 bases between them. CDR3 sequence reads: CSVGLEPQHF. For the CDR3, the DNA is TGCAGCGTCGGTCTTGAGCCCCAGCATTTT.

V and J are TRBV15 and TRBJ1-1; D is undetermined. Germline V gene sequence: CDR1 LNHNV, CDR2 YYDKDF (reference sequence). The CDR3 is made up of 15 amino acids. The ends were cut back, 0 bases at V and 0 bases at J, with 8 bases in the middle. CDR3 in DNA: TGTGCCACCAGCAGAGATATACGGATGAACACTGAAGCTTTCTTT. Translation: CATSRDIRMNTEAFF.

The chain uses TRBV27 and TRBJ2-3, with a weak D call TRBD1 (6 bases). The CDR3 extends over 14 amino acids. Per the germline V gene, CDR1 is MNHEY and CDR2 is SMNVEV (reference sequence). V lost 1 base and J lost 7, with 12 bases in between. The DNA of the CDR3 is TGTGCCAGCAGTTTATTAGGGGGAAGGAATACGCAGTATTTT. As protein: CASSLLGGRNTQYF.

Here the CDR3 DNA reads TGCAGTGCGCGACTAGCGGGAGTGCCAGATACGCAGTATTTT. The encoded protein is CSARLAGVPDTQYF. V usage is TRBV20-1 and J usage is TRBJ2-3, with TRBD2 identical over 12 bases. In germline, CDR1 is DFQATT, CDR2 SNEGSKA (reference sequence). V was pared by 6 bases and J by 4 bases, with 5 bases of the junction left unmatched. CDR3 length: 14 amino acids.

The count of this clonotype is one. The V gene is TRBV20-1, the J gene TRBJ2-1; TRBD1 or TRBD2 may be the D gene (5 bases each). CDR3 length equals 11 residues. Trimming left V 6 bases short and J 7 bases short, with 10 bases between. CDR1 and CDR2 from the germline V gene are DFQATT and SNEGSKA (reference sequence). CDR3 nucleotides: TGCAGTGCCCAGGGAGCGAATGAGCAGTTCTTC. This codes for CSAQGANEQFF.

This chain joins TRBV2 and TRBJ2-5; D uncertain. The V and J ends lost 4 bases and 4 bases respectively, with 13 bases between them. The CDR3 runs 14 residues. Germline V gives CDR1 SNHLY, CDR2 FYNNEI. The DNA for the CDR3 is TGTGCCAGCAGTGTATTGAGACCGGGAGAGACCCAGTACTTC. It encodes CASSVLRPGETQYF.

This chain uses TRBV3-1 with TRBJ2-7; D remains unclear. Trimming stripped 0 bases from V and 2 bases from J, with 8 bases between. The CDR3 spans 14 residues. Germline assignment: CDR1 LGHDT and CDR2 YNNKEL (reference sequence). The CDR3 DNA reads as TGTGCCAGCAGCCAAGATTTTACAACCTACGAGCAGTACTTC. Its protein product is CASSQDFTTYEQYF.

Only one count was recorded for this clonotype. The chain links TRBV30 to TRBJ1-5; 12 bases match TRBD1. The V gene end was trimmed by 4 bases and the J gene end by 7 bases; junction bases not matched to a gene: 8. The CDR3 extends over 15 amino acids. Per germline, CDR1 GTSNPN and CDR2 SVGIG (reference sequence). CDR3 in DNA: TGTGCCTGGATCGGGACAGGGGGCGCAGGGCAGCCCCAGCATTTT. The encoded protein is CAWIGTGGAGQPQHF.

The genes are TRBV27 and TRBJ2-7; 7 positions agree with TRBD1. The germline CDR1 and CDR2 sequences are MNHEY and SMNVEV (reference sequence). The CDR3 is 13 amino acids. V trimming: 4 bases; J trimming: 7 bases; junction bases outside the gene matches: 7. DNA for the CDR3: TGTGCCAGCAGTTCTCCGGCGGACAGGGAGCAGTACTTC. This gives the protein CASSSPADREQYF.

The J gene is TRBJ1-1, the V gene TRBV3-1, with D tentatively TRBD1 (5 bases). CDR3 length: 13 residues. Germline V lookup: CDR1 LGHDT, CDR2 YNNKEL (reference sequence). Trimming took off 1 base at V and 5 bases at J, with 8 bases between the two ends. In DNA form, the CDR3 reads TGTGCCAGCAGCCAAGGACAGAGGACTGAAGCTTTCTTT. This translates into CASSQGQRTEAFF.

CDR3 DNA sequence: TGTGCCAGCAGCGCTCAGGGGGCGGTCAATGAGCAGTTCTTC. As protein: CASSAQGAVNEQFF. The V and J genes are TRBV9 and TRBJ2-1; 8 bases line up with TRBD1. Germline trimming cut 3 bases from V and 6 bases from J; bases unmatched to any gene: 5. The CDR3 totals 14 residues. Germline CDR1 reads SGDLS; CDR2 reads YYNGEE. Using reference TRBV9 and TRBJ2-1 for the parts outside the CDR3, the full variable domain is DSGVTQTPKHLITATGQRVTLRCSPRSGDLSVYWYQQSLDQGLQFLIQYYNGEERAKGNILERFSAQQFPDLHSELNLSSLELGDSALYFCASSAQGAVNEQFFGPGTRLTVL.

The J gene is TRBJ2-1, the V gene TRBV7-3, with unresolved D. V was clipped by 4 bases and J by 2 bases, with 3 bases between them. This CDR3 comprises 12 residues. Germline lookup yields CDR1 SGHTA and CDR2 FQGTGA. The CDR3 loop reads CASSSPYNEQFF. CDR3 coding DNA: TGTGCCAGCAGCTCCCCCTACAATGAGCAGTTCTTC.

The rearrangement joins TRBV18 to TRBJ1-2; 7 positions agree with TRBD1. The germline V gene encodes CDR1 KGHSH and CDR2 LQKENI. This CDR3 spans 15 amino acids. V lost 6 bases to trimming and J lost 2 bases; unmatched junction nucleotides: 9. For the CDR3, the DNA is TGTGCCAGCTCGCGGGAGGGACAGATCAACTATGGCTACACCTTC. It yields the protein CASSREGQINYGYTF.

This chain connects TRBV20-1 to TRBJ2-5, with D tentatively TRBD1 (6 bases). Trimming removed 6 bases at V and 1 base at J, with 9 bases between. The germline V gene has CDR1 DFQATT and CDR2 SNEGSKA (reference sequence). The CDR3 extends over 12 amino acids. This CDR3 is CSARTAQETQYF. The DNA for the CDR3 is TGCAGTGCCAGGACAGCCCAAGAGACCCAGTACTTC.

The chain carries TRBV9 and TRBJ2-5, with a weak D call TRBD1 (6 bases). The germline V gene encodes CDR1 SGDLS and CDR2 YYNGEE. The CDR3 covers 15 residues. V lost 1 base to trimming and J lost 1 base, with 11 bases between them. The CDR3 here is CASSVRDTTQETQYF. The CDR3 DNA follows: TGTGCCAGCAGCGTAAGGGACACCACCCAAGAGACCCAGTACTTC.

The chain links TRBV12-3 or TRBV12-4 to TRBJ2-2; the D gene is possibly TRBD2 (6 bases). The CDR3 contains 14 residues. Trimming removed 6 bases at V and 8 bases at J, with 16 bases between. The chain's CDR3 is CASSRTTLGGELFF. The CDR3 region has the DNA TGTGCCAGCAGCAGGACTACTTTGGGGGGGGAGCTGTTTTTT.

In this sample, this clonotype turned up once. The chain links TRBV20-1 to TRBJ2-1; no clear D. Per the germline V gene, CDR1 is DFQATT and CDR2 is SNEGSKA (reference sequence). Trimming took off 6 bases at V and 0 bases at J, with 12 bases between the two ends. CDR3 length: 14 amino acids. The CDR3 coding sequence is TGCAGTGCCCCTGGACGGTACTCCTACAATGAGCAGTTCTTC. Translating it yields CSAPGRYSYNEQFF.

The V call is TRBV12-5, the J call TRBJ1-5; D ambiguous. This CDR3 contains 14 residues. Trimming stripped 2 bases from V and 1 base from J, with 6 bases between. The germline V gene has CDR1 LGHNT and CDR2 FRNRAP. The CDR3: CASGLRLSNQPQHF. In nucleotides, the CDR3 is TGTGCTAGTGGTTTGAGGTTAAGCAATCAGCCCCAGCATTTT. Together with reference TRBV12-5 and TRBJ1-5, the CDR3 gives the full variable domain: DARVTQTPRHKVTEMGQEVTMRCQPILGHNTVFWYRQTMMQGLELLAYFRNRAPLDDSGMPKDRFSAEMPDATLATLKIQPSEPRDSAVYFCASGLRLSNQPQHFGDGTRLSIL.

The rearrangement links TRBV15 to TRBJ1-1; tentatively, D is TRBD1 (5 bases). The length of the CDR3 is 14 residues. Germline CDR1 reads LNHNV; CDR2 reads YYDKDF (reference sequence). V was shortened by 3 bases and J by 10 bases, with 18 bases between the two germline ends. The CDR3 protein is CATSSKTGLITAFF. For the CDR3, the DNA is TGTGCCACCAGCAGCAAAACGGGACTCATAACAGCTTTCTTT.

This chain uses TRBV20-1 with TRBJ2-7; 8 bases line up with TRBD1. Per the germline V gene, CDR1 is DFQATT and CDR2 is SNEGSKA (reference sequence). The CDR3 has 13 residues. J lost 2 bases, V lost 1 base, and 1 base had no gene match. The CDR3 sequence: CSARGDRTYEQYF. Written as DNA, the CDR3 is TGCAGTGCTAGAGGGGACAGGACCTACGAGCAGTACTTC.